Presented here are 15 T cell receptor beta chains from one specimen sequenced in a study of cytomegalovirus exposure and HLA in healthy donors. 13 Jbeta primers and 60 Vbeta primers were used for the PCR. Assay used: immunoSEQ multiplex PCR; TCRdb lists only in-frame clones, some missing. The sample carries 150,000 to 200,000 clones, about 90% recorded once. What was sequenced was PBMCs. Receptors originate from a girl less than two years old in good health and CMV-seronegative.

The chain recombines TRBV6-1 with TRBJ2-7; 14 bases are shared with TRBD2. The CDR3 is 19 amino acids. Germline V gene sequence: CDR1 MNHNS, CDR2 SASEGT. Trimming at V came to 2 bases and at J to 1 base, leaving 10 bases not matched to a gene. CDR3 amino acids: CASSESPTSGRASSYEQYF. CDR3 sequence (DNA): TGTGCCAGCAGTGAATCCCCGACTAGCGGGAGGGCCTCTTCCTACGAGCAGTACTTC.

V usage is TRBV30 and J usage is TRBJ2-5; D is ambiguous. Germline loops: CDR1 GTSNPN, CDR2 SVGIG (reference sequence). Trimming pared 1 base from V and 0 bases from J, leaving 6 bases between. The length of the CDR3 is 13 residues. The CDR3 DNA sequence: TGTGCCTGGAGTGGAGGAAACCAAGAGACCCAGTACTTC. It is translated as CAWSGGNQETQYF.

J is TRBJ1-1 and V is TRBV5-1; D gene unclear. V lost 4 bases, J lost 2 bases, and 9 bases lay in between. Germline V gene lookup returns CDR1 SGHRS and CDR2 YFSETQ. This CDR3 has 13 residues. CDR3 DNA: TGCGCCAGCAGCCATGACACCAACACTGAAGCTTTCTTT. Protein product: CASSHDTNTEAFF.

The CDR3 sequence: CASSLAYEQYF. The CDR3 coding sequence is TGTGCCAGCAGCTTAGCCTACGAGCAGTACTTC. The V call is TRBV5-4, the J call TRBJ2-5; no clear D gene. The end of the DNA fits TRBJ2-7 better, so the J call may be wrong. This CDR3 has 11 residues. The germline V gene has CDR1 SGHNT and CDR2 YYREEE (reference sequence).

The gene calls are TRBV4-2 and TRBJ2-5, with 9 bases that match TRBD2. This CDR3 region has 17 residues. Trimming removed 1 base from V and 2 bases from J; junction bases left unmatched: 8. Germline V gene lookup returns CDR1 LGHNA and CDR2 YNFKEQ. The CDR3 DNA reads TGTGCCAGCAGCCAAGGGGCTAGCGGGGTGAGGCAAGAGACCCAGTACTTC. As protein: CASSQGASGVRQETQYF.

Only one count was recorded for this clone. The chain is built from TRBV5-1 and TRBJ2-3, with D possibly matching TRBD2 (6 bases). The germline V and J ends were trimmed by 6 bases and 6 bases, with 17 bases remaining between them. This CDR3 region has 14 residues. The germline CDR1 and CDR2 sequences are SGHRS and YFSETQ. The CDR3 DNA follows: TGCGCCAGCACACTGACTAGTTGGTCCGATACGCAGTATTTT. Amino acids: CASTLTSWSDTQYF.

In this sample, this clone turned up once. The chain's CDR3 is CAISLGLAGENEQFF. The CDR3 coding sequence is TGTGCCATCAGCCTAGGACTAGCGGGGGAAAATGAGCAGTTCTTC. The rearrangement joins TRBV10-3 to TRBJ2-1, with 13 bases matching TRBD2. V trimming: 6 bases; J trimming: 7 bases; junction bases outside the gene matches: 6. CDR1 is ENHRY, CDR2 SYGVKD, per germline. The CDR3 has 15 residues.

CDR3 nucleotides: TGCGCCAGCAGCCAAGGAGCCGGGATTGGGGGACTTAAAGGGACCCACAATGAGCAGTTCTTC. Amino acids: CASSQGAGIGGLKGTHNEQFF. The chain is built from TRBV4-1 and TRBJ2-1, with a tentative D call TRBD2 (6 bases). V lost 1 base, J lost 5 bases, and 30 bases lay in between. Germline CDR1 reads MGHRA; CDR2 reads YSYEKL. This CDR3 comprises 21 residues.

V and J are TRBV18 and TRBJ2-5, with D possibly being TRBD2 (6 bases). Trimming shortened V by 1 base and J by 5 bases, and 23 bases separated the two germline ends. CDR3 length equals 18 residues. Looked up from germline, CDR1 is KGHSH and CDR2 is LQKENI. Here the CDR3 DNA reads TGTGCCAGCTCACCACTGGTCCGTCCGGGGGTAACGGGGGAGACCCAGTACTTC. This codes for CASSPLVRPGVTGETQYF.

This clone has more than one count but fewer than ten. The V call is TRBV4-3, the J call TRBJ2-1; 13 bases map to TRBD2. Germline V gene lookup returns CDR1 LGHNA and CDR2 YSLEER. Trimming at V came to 4 bases and at J to 8 bases, leaving 5 bases not matched to a gene. CDR3 size: 15 residues. For the CDR3, the DNA is TGCGCCAGCAGCCGACGGACTAGCGGGAGCTATGAGCAGTTCTTC. This sequence encodes CASSRRTSGSYEQFF.

This clone was seen only a few times. The chain is built from TRBV9 and TRBJ1-1; 7 nucleotides align to TRBD1. The V and J ends lost 5 bases and 5 bases, in that order; junction bases with no gene match: 15. Per germline, CDR1 SGDLS and CDR2 YYNGEE. The CDR3 consists of 16 residues. The CDR3 is CASSNEPQGRKTEAFF. The CDR3 DNA reads TGTGCCAGCAGTAACGAACCACAGGGGAGGAAGACTGAAGCTTTCTTT.

There are a few counts of this clone. The chain joins TRBV25-1 to TRBJ2-7, with a tentative D call TRBD1 (5 bases). Germline lookup yields CDR1 MGHDK and CDR2 SYGVNS. CDR3 length equals 14 residues. V lost 5 bases, J lost 0 bases, and 11 bases lay in between. In DNA form, the CDR3 reads TGTGCCAGCAGTCCGATGGGGCACTCCTACGAGCAGTACTTC. Translation: CASSPMGHSYEQYF.

This chain links TRBV9 with TRBJ1-2; 9 positions agree with TRBD1. Trimming took 0 bases from V and 6 from J; bases not matched to a gene: 9. The CDR3 totals 16 residues. The germline V gene has CDR1 SGDLS and CDR2 YYNGEE. CDR3 DNA: TGTGCCAGCAGCGTAGTTCGGGACAGGGTAGCGAATGGCTACACCTTC. As protein: CASSVVRDRVANGYTF.

The V call is TRBV11-2, the J call TRBJ2-5; D not certain. V shed 1 base and J shed 7 bases, with 7 bases lying between them. The CDR3 contains 12 residues. Germline CDR1 is SGHAT and CDR2 is FQNNGV. CDR3 protein: CASSLGPGTQYF. The CDR3 DNA follows: TGTGCCAGCAGCTTAGGCCCAGGGACCCAGTACTTC.

The chain has TRBV7-2 and TRBJ2-3; TRBD2 matches at 14 bases. The CDR3 is made up of 15 amino acids. CDR1 and CDR2 (germline): SGHTA, FQGNSA. Trimming removed 5 bases from V and 8 bases from J; junction bases left unmatched: 6. The CDR3 nucleotides are TGTGCCAGCAGCCAGACTAGCGGGGGGGGAGGTACGCAGTATTTT. Encoded protein: CASSQTSGGGGTQYF.